The present entry profiles one TCR beta chain with its context. TCRdb's table, derived via immunoSEQ multiplex PCR, lists solely in-frame clones and lacks some. The sample lists about 2.4 million clones; approximately 94% were seen once. This sample was taken from a study of shared clonotypes between healthy human individuals. The CDR3 length is 17 residues. Trimming removed 0 bases from V and 4 bases from J, with 17 bases in between. Per the germline V gene, CDR1 is SGHDT and CDR2 is YYEEEE. The specimen was naive CD4+ T cells sorted from blood. Subset given: CD45RA+ positively selected. The receptor was isolated from a man aged 18 to 30 in good health. The chain employs TRBV5-6 and TRBJ2-1, with D perhaps matching TRBD2 (6 bases). The CDR3 is CASSLVLGAEGYNEQFF. The CDR3 DNA reads TGTGCCAGCAGCTTGGTCCTAGGCGCGGAGGGATACAATGAGCAGTTCTTC. Full variable domain (missing parts from reference TRBV5-6 and TRBJ2-1): DAGVTQSPTHLIKTRGQQVTLRCSPKSGHDTVSWYQQALGQGPQFIFQYYEEEERQRGNFPDRFSGHQFPNYSSELNVNALLLGDSALYLCASSLVLGAEGYNEQFFGPGTRLTVL.